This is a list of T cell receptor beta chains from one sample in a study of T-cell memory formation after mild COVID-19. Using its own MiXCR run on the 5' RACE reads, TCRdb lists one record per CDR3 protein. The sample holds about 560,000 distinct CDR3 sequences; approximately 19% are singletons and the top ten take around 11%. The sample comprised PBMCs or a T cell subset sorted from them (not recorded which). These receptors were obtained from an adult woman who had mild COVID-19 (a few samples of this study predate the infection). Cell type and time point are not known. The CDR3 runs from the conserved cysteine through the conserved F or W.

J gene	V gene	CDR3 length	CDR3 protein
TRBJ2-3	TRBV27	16	CASKRRGREGTDTQYF
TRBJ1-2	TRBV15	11	CATSRRDGYTF
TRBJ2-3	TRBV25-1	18	CASSERAGGRGGTDTQYF
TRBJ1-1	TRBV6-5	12	CASGTANTEAFF
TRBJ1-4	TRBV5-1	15	CASSPTTGFPQKLFF
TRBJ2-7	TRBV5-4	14	CASSVTSGNYEQYF
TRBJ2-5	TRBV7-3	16	CASSQRDSPWAETQYF
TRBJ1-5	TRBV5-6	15	CASSPGQALNQPQHF
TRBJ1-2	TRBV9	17	CASSASPGTGGGYGYTF
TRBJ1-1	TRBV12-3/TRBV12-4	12	CASSLRQPEAFF
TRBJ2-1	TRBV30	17	CAWSVRLAGIPANEQFF
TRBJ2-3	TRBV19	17	CASSPPLFSGSTDTQYF
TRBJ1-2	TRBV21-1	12	CASSKGSYGYTF
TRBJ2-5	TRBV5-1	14	CASSLNTGRETQYF
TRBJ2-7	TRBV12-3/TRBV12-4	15	CASSFGYRDSYEQYF
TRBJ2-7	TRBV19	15	CASSISNQGNYEQYF
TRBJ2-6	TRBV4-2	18	CASSLSRTGGDGANVLTF
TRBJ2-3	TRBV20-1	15	CSASLSGSSTDTQYF
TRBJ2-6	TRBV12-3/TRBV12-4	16	CASSPGGGPGANVLTF
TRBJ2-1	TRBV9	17	CASSVGGGGSSYNEQFF
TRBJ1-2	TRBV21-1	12	CASSCRLGGYTF
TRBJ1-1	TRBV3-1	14	CASSHLGTDTEAFF
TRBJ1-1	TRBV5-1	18	CASSLTARARGLNTEAFF
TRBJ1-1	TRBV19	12	CASSPGGPVSFF
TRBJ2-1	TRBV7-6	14	CASSEGGAFNEQFF
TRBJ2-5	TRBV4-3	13	CASSQDSYETQYF
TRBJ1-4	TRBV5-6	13	CASSFFRGEKLFF
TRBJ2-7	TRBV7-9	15	CASSSGLAVAYEQYF
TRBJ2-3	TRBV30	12	CAWKRQGDTQYF
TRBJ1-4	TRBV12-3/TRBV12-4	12	CASSPVDEKLFF
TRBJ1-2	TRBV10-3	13	CAIKGDGNYGYTF
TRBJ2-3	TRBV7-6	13	CASSLAQGGAQYF
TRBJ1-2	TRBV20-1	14	CSASAPGVGYGYTF
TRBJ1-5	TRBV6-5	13	CASSPRFGQPQHF
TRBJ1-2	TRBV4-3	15	CASSQDGRSNYGYTF
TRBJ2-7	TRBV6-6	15	CASSNRDREGYEQYF
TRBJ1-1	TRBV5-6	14	CASSLAVSTRGAFF
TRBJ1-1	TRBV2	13	CASSDRGRTEAFF